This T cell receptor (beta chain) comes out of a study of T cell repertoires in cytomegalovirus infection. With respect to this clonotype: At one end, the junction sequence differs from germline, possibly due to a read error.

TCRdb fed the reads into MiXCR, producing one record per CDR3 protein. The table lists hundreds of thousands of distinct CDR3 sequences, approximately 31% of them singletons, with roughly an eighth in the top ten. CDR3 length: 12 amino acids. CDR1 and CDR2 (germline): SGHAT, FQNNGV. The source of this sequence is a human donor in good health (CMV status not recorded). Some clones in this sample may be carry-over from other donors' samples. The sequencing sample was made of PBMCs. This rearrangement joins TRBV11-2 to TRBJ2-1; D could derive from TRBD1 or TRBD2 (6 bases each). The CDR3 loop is CASRLGGNEQFF. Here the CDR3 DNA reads TGTGCCAGCAGATTAGGGGGGAATGAGCAGTTCTTC.